What follows are 24 T cell receptor beta chains derived from one specimen sequenced in a study of identical twins. TCRdb reanalysed the 5' RACE reads using MiXCR and keeps one entry per CDR3 protein. Of about 690,000 distinct CDR3 sequences listed, about 20% were seen once; the top ten hold about 4.5%. This same sample was also taken into another study, of T cells expressing NK-cell markers.

Specimen: PBMCs. The receptor set was obtained from a woman younger than 30 in good health.

This clonotype came up a few times. The rearrangement uses TRBV5-6 and TRBJ2-3; D is uncertain. V was trimmed by 0 bases and J by 3 bases, leaving 11 bases between them. This CDR3 comprises 15 residues. Germline CDR1 is SGHDT and CDR2 is YYEEEE. CDR3 sequence: CASSLAGMATDTQYF. The DNA for the CDR3 is TGTGCCAGCAGCTTGGCCGGAATGGCGACAGATACGCAGTATTTT.

The chain has TRBV12-3 or TRBV12-4 and TRBJ1-4, with D unresolved. V shed 3 bases and J shed 5 bases, with 4 bases lying between them. The CDR3 runs 12 residues. CDR3 in DNA: TGTGCCAGCAGTTTTGTCAATGAAAAACTGTTTTTT. It translates to CASSFVNEKLFF.

The chain recombines TRBV29-1 with TRBJ2-2; 7 bases line up with TRBD1. With 3 bases clipped from V and 1 base from J, the junction kept 2 bases outside the gene matches. This CDR3 is built from 14 residues. The germline V gene encodes CDR1 SQVTM and CDR2 ANQGSEA. This chain's CDR3 is CSVEYRGNTGELFF. The CDR3 coding sequence is TGCAGCGTTGAGTACAGGGGGAACACCGGGGAGCTGTTTTTT.

The rearrangement links TRBV27 to TRBJ1-1; no firm D call. V was cut by 5 bases and J by 1 base, with 11 bases left in between. The CDR3 loop spans 14 amino acids. CDR1 is MNHEY, CDR2 SMNVEV, per germline (reference sequence). As DNA, the CDR3 is TGTGCCAGCAGTCCCGCGAGCCAGAACACTGAAGCTTTCTTT. Its translation: CASSPASQNTEAFF.

This clonotype has only a few counts. CDR3 bases: TGTGCCAGCAGTTTAGTGGTCGTGAACACTGAAGCTTTCTTT. Amino acids: CASSLVVVNTEAFF. The chain carries TRBV12-3 or TRBV12-4 and TRBJ1-1; no firm D call. The V gene lost 1 base and the J gene lost 0 bases, with 6 bases spanning the gap. There are 14 residues in the CDR3.

The J gene is TRBJ2-2, the V gene TRBV6-2 or TRBV6-3; 9 positions agree with TRBD1. V lost 0 bases and J lost 3; bases outside the gene matches: 5. Per germline, CDR1 MNHEY and CDR2 SVGEGT. The CDR3 extends over 17 amino acids. The DNA of the CDR3 is TGTGCCAGCAGTTACTCTTCGGGACAGGGTTACACCGGGGAGCTGTTTTTT. It yields the protein CASSYSSGQGYTGELFF.

This clonotype was seen more than once but under ten times. This chain joins TRBV4-3 and TRBJ2-7; 8 positions match TRBD1. V lost 0 bases to trimming and J lost 6 bases; unmatched junction nucleotides: 7. CDR1 LGHNA and CDR2 YSLEER come from the germline V gene. The CDR3 has 15 amino acids. This chain's CDR3 is CASSQETQGVREQYF. For the CDR3, the DNA is TGCGCCAGCAGCCAAGAGACACAGGGGGTTCGCGAGCAGTACTTC.

This clonotype was seen more than once but under ten times. This sequence joins TRBV29-1 and TRBJ2-7, with unresolved D. V lost 8 bases and J lost 5, with 10 bases in between. Germline loops: CDR1 SQVTM, CDR2 ANQGSEA. The CDR3 sequence is 10 residues long. The CDR3 protein is CSLPMDEQYF. In DNA, the CDR3 is TGCAGCCTCCCGATGGACGAGCAGTACTTC.

This clonotype was found a few times. The rearrangement joins TRBV4-2 to TRBJ1-1; no firm D call. Germline V gene data show CDR1 as LGHNA and CDR2 as YNFKEQ. The CDR3 covers 15 residues. V was pared by 4 bases and J by 1 base, with 13 bases between. The chain's CDR3 is CASSLGPVENTEAFF. The CDR3 DNA reads TGTGCCAGCAGCCTAGGGCCCGTCGAGAACACTGAAGCTTTCTTT.

J is TRBJ2-1 and V is TRBV3-1; D perhaps matches TRBD2 (6 bases). Germline CDR1 reads LGHDT; CDR2 reads YNNKEL (reference sequence). The V end was cut by 4 bases, the J end by 7 bases, with 20 bases between. This CDR3 has 16 residues. The CDR3 is CASSPLGGVEANEQFF. The CDR3 DNA is TGTGCCAGCAGCCCCCTAGGCGGGGTCGAGGCGAATGAGCAGTTCTTC.

This clonotype was observed a few times. The chain couples TRBV4-3 to TRBJ1-4; D gene uncertain. CDR3 length: 11 residues. V lost 6 bases and J 7 bases, leaving 6 bases between the germline ends. Germline V gene sequence: CDR1 LGHNA, CDR2 YSLEER. The CDR3 loop is CASRGSEKLFF. CDR3 sequence (DNA): TGCGCCAGCAGGGGTAGTGAAAAACTGTTTTTT.

A few counts support this clonotype. The CDR3 nucleotides read TGCGCCAGCAGTTCTACACAGGGTAGGGGGACTGAAGCTTTCTTT. This gives the protein CASSSTQGRGTEAFF. The chain uses TRBV5-1 and TRBJ1-1, with D perhaps TRBD1 (6 bases). The CDR3 runs to 15 residues. Per the germline V gene, CDR1 is SGHRS and CDR2 is YFSETQ. The V end was cut by 5 bases, the J end by 5 bases, with 19 bases between.

This clonotype turned up a few times. V usage is TRBV20-1 and J usage is TRBJ2-1, with TRBD2 matching 10 bases. The CDR3 has 16 amino acids. CDR1 is DFQATT and CDR2 is SNEGSKA in the germline V gene (reference sequence). The ends lost 3 bases at V and 4 bases at J; junction bases unmatched: 9. This chain's CDR3 is CSASALTSGLYNEQFF. CDR3 DNA sequence: TGCAGTGCTAGCGCCCTGACTAGCGGGCTTTACAATGAGCAGTTCTTC.

The rearrangement uses TRBV3-1 and TRBJ2-7, with 13 positions matching TRBD2. CDR3 length: 15 amino acids. Germline-derived CDR1 and CDR2 are LGHDT and YNNKEL (reference sequence). The ends lost 1 base at V and 5 bases at J; junction bases unmatched: 2. The CDR3 sequence: CASSQGLAGGHEQYF. The DNA of the CDR3 is TGTGCCAGCAGCCAAGGACTAGCGGGAGGTCACGAGCAGTACTTC.

V usage is TRBV5-1 and J usage is TRBJ2-1, with D unclear. V lost 0 bases, J lost 3 bases, and 13 bases lay in between. Germline CDR1 and CDR2: SGHRS and YFSETQ. The CDR3 consists of 16 residues. CDR3 protein: CASSLGLIALYNEQFF. The DNA for the CDR3 is TGCGCCAGCAGCTTGGGACTCATTGCCCTCTACAATGAGCAGTTCTTC.

In DNA, the CDR3 is TGTGCCAGCAGTCCCGGAAACCAAGAGACCCAGTACTTC. It is translated as CASSPGNQETQYF. This chain connects TRBV12-3 or TRBV12-4 to TRBJ2-5, with D uncertain. The CDR3 length is 13 residues. The ends were cut back, 5 bases at V and 0 bases at J, with 7 bases in the middle.

The J gene is TRBJ2-5, the V gene TRBV25-1, with 8 bases lining up with TRBD1. V lost 3 bases, J lost 1 base, and 10 bases stayed unmatched. This CDR3 has 17 amino acids. Per the germline V gene, CDR1 is MGHDK and CDR2 is SYGVNS. The CDR3 coding sequence is TGTGCCAGCAGTGAGGCACAGGGGGGTCTACTCCAAGAGACCCAGTACTTC. This gives the protein CASSEAQGGLLQETQYF.

The J gene is TRBJ2-1, the V gene TRBV4-3, with D uncertain. The V end was cut by 1 base, the J end by 8 bases, with 12 bases between. This CDR3 region has 14 residues. CDR1 is LGHNA, CDR2 YSLEER, per germline. The CDR3 spells CASSQGPATDEQFF. The CDR3 nucleotides read TGCGCCAGCAGCCAAGGGCCTGCCACGGATGAGCAGTTCTTC.

The table lists this clonotype with a few counts. DNA of the CDR3: TGTGCCAGCAGCGTAGGCGGGAGAAGTAACGAGCAGTACTTC. Translating it yields CASSVGGRSNEQYF. The rearrangement links TRBV9 to TRBJ2-7; TRBD2 agrees at 7 bases. The germline V gene has CDR1 SGDLS and CDR2 YYNGEE. The V and J ends lost 0 bases and 5 bases, in that order; junction bases with no gene match: 5. The CDR3 length is 14 residues.

The V gene is TRBV6-1, the J gene TRBJ2-3; TRBD2 might be the D (6 bases). The CDR3 runs to 15 residues. CDR1 and CDR2 from the germline V gene are MNHNS and SASEGT. V was pared by 6 bases and J by 0 bases, with 13 bases between. The CDR3: CASSKTRGSTDTQYF. In nucleotides, the CDR3 is TGTGCCAGCAGCAAGACTAGAGGGAGCACAGATACGCAGTATTTT.

In its sample, this clonotype was seen a few times. The J gene is TRBJ1-6, the V gene TRBV19, with a weak D call TRBD1 (5 bases). The CDR3 contains 16 residues. The germline V gene encodes CDR1 LNHDA and CDR2 SQIVND (reference sequence). The V gene lost 4 bases and the J gene lost 7 bases, with 17 bases spanning the gap. CDR3 nucleotide sequence: TGTGCCAGTAGTACCTACCGGCGGGGCCCCAATTCACCCCTCCACTTT. It specifies CASSTYRRGPNSPLHF.

The rearrangement uses TRBV5-1 and TRBJ2-7; 8 positions match TRBD2. The CDR3 spans 14 residues. The V segment lost 2 bases and the J segment 3 bases; nucleotides outside the gene matches: 4. Germline V gene lookup returns CDR1 SGHRS and CDR2 YFSETQ. CDR3 sequence: CASSFGAGDYEQYF. As DNA, the CDR3 is TGCGCCAGCAGCTTCGGAGCGGGGGACTACGAGCAGTACTTC.

The table lists this clonotype with many counts. The V call is TRBV12-3 or TRBV12-4, the J call TRBJ2-4; 8 bases are shared with TRBD1. The trim removed 5 bases at V and 6 bases at J, leaving 12 bases unmatched. This CDR3 is built from 16 residues. CDR3 nucleotides: TGTGCCAGCAGTAGGACAGGGCATGGGGGAGGAAACATTCAGTACTTC. Translation: CASSRTGHGGGNIQYF.

The CDR3 loop reads CASRELRGGPGINYNEQFF. The CDR3 DNA sequence: TGTGCCAGCAGGGAACTGCGGGGGGGCCCGGGAATAAACTACAATGAGCAGTTCTTC. The chain employs TRBV6-1 and TRBJ2-1; 9 nucleotides match TRBD2. Germline CDR1 MNHNS, CDR2 SASEGT. CDR3 size: 19 residues. The V gene end was trimmed by 6 bases and the J gene end by 3 bases; junction bases not matched to a gene: 18.